This T cell receptor beta chain was recovered during a study of shared clonotypes between healthy human individuals. Study-wide results and limits: In a few donors, 4.5% to 5.5% of naive CD4 clonotypes appeared in common. Naive subsets usually exceeded memory subsets in estimated richness. Non-shared clonotypes had lower generation probabilities than clonotypes shared by all four sorted-subset donors.

In the CD4+ fraction, cells were divided into CD45RA+ naive and CD45RA-negative memory subsets. This CDR3 region has 14 residues. Germline-derived CDR1 and CDR2 are MNHNS and SASEGT. V lost 6 bases, J lost 3 bases, and 4 bases stayed unmatched. The table lists this clone with a count of one. Its antigen is not known. Some clones are missing from TCRdb's copy, which holds only in-frame ones; the method was immunoSEQ multiplex PCR. This table has a few million clones, about 92% appearing once. The TCR was taken from a man younger than 30 in good health. Some clones in this sample may be carry-over from other donors' samples. The chain joins TRBV6-1 to TRBJ2-7; 11 bases agree with TRBD1. The specimen was naive CD4+ T cells from PBMCs. Specified subset: CD45RA+ positively selected. CDR3 DNA sequence: TGTGCCAGCAGCGGGGGGACAGGGGGCTACGAGCAGTACTTC. Its translation: CASSGGTGGYEQYF.